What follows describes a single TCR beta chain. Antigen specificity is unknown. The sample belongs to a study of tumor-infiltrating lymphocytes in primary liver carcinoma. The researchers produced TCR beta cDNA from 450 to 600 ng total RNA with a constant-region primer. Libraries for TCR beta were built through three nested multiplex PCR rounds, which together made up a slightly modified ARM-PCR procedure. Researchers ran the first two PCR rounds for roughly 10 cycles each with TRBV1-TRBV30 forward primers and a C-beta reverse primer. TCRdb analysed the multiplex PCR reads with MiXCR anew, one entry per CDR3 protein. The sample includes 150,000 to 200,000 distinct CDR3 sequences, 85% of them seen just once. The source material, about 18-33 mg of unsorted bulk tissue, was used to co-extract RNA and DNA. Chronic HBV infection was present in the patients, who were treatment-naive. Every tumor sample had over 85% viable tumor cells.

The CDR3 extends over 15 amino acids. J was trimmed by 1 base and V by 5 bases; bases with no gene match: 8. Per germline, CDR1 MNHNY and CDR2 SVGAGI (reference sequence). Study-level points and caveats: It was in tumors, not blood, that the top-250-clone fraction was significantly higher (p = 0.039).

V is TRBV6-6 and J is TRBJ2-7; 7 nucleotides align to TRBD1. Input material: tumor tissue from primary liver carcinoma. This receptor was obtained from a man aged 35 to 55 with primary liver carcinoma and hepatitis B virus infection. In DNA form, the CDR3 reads TGTGCCAGCAGTCAGCGACAGGGACCGTCCTACGAGCAGTACTTC. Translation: CASSQRQGPSYEQYF.